The 24 T cell receptor beta chains presented below share a single source sample, sequenced in a study of beta chain features in type 1 diabetes. The sequenced template was cDNA made from the entire isolated RNA. Measured with immunoSEQ multiplex PCR; TCRdb has only the in-frame clones, and not every one. The profile covers 240,000 or so clones, with 27% appearing a single time and 3.5% to 4% taken by the ten largest. The sample taken for sequencing was central memory CD4+ T cells from blood. The receptors originated from a young man in good health.

This clone was seen only a few times. The rearrangement uses TRBV5-1 and TRBJ2-3; D is undetermined. Between the trimmed V and J ends, which lost 2 bases and 0 bases, there was a span of 7 bases. The germline V gene encodes CDR1 SGHRS and CDR2 YFSETQ. The CDR3 is 14 amino acids. The CDR3 sequence is CASSFPTSTDTQYF. CDR3 bases: TGCGCCAGCAGCTTCCCGACGAGCACAGATACGCAGTATTTT.

This clone was seen a handful of times. The chain recombines TRBV4-1 with TRBJ2-5; D gene unclear. V lost 2 bases, J lost 5 bases, and 9 bases lay in between. This CDR3 spans 13 amino acids. Germline V gene data show CDR1 as MGHRA and CDR2 as YSYEKL. The DNA for the CDR3 is TGCGCCAGCAGCCAACCGTGGGTCGAGACCCAGTACTTC. The encoded protein is CASSQPWVETQYF.

The chain recombines TRBV25-1 with TRBJ2-5; the match to TRBD1 covers 7 bases. The J call may be in error: the DNA end matches TRBJ2-7 better. CDR3 length: 14 residues. The V gene's germline CDR1 is MGHDK and CDR2 SYGVNS. Here the CDR3 reads CASSVLAGGYEQYF. The CDR3 DNA is TGTGCCAGCAGTGTCCTCGCAGGGGGCTACGAGCAGTACTTC.

This clone was recorded a few times. This chain joins TRBV19 and TRBJ2-4, with TRBD1 identical over 10 bases. The germline V gene has CDR1 LNHDA and CDR2 SQIVND (reference sequence). The CDR3 totals 19 residues. V was pared by 1 base and J by 7 bases, with 16 bases of the junction left unmatched. CDR3 in amino acids: CASSIADSLGQGKTNIQYF. The DNA for the CDR3 is TGTGCCAGTAGTATAGCCGACAGCCTGGGACAGGGGAAAACGAACATTCAGTACTTC.

The rearrangement joins TRBV5-1 to TRBJ2-1; D remains ambiguous. Germline V gene data show CDR1 as SGHRS and CDR2 as YFSETQ. V was shortened by 0 bases and J by 5 bases, with 6 bases between the two germline ends. This CDR3 region has 13 residues. CDR3 coding DNA: TGCGCCAGCAGCTTGGATGTCAACAATGAGCAGTTCTTC. This sequence encodes CASSLDVNNEQFF.

There are many counts of this clone. V is TRBV10-3 and J is TRBJ2-3; D gene unclear. This CDR3 is 13 amino acids long. V dropped 0 bases and J dropped 5 bases, with 6 bases sitting between them. Per the germline V gene, CDR1 is ENHRY and CDR2 is SYGVKD. This chain's CDR3 is CAISESLGDTQYF. The CDR3 coding sequence is TGTGCCATCAGTGAGTCCCTTGGAGATACGCAGTATTTT.

This clone came up a few times. The chain links TRBV28 to TRBJ2-1; 13 positions match TRBD2. Germline V lookup: CDR1 MDHEN, CDR2 SYDVKM. This CDR3 has 16 amino acids. The ends lost 4 bases at V and 6 bases at J; junction bases unmatched: 6. Written as DNA, the CDR3 is TGTGCCAGCAGTTGGGGCAGACTAGCGGGGGGCAATGAGCAGTTCTTC. Its translation is CASSWGRLAGGNEQFF.

Only a few counts were recorded for this clone. This chain joins TRBV5-1 and TRBJ1-1; D perhaps matches TRBD1 (6 bases). Per the germline V gene, CDR1 is SGHRS and CDR2 is YFSETQ. V was pared by 4 bases and J by 8 bases, with 15 bases between. CDR3 length: 13 residues. CDR3 in DNA: TGCGCCAGCAGCGCCAATGTGGGGGGCGAAGCTTTCTTT. It is translated as CASSANVGGEAFF.

The V call is TRBV7-9, the J call TRBJ2-7, with D perhaps TRBD1 (5 bases). Trimming removed 9 bases at V and 5 bases at J, with 26 bases between. The germline gives CDR1 SEHNR, CDR2 FQNEAQ (reference sequence). CDR3 length: 16 amino acids. The DNA of the CDR3 is TGTGCCAGGGACAACAAGACCGATAGTGGCTCGGACGAGCAGTACTTC. Translation: CARDNKTDSGSDEQYF.

In this sample, this clone turned up a few times. The chain combines TRBV7-2 with TRBJ2-3; possibly TRBD1 or TRBD2 for D (5 bases each). Germline V gives CDR1 SGHTA, CDR2 FQGNSA. V was cut by 4 bases and J by 3 bases, with 20 bases left in between. The CDR3 extends over 17 amino acids. CDR3 protein: CASSSTSGSWRTDTQYF. CDR3 sequence (DNA): TGTGCCAGCAGCTCCACCTCAGGGAGTTGGCGGACAGATACGCAGTATTTT.

The chain uses TRBV29-1 and TRBJ1-1, with D unresolved. The CDR3 is made up of 10 amino acids. The germline gives CDR1 SQVTM, CDR2 ANQGSEA. Between the trimmed V and J ends, which lost 4 bases and 7 bases, there was a span of 7 bases. The CDR3 protein is CSVGWDEAFF. CDR3 nucleotide sequence: TGCAGCGTTGGATGGGATGAAGCTTTCTTT.

This clone has at least ten counts. V and J are TRBV7-8 and TRBJ2-3; no clear D. The CDR3 runs to 12 residues. V was clipped by 0 bases and J by 5 bases, with 3 bases between them. Germline CDR1 and CDR2: SGHVS and FQNEAQ. CDR3 nucleotides: TGTGCCAGCAGCTTAGCGCGAGATACGCAGTATTTT. Its translation: CASSLARDTQYF.

This clone was seen a few times. The chain has TRBV29-1 and TRBJ2-5, with D possibly matching TRBD1 (6 bases). Trimming shortened V by 4 bases and J by 1 base, and 19 bases separated the two germline ends. Germline CDR1 SQVTM, CDR2 ANQGSEA. The CDR3 consists of 16 residues. The DNA for the CDR3 is TGCAGCGTTGGGACCCGGCAGGGGCTCTTCCAAGAGACCCAGTACTTC. Protein: CSVGTRQGLFQETQYF.

In the case of this clone: In the same sample, other DNA sequences code for this CDR3. This sequence joins TRBV15 and TRBJ2-6; perhaps TRBD2 as D (6 bases). CDR3 length: 15 residues. V lost 6 bases, J lost 4 bases, and 13 bases lay in between. CDR1 and CDR2 (germline): LNHNV, YYDKDF (reference sequence). CDR3 DNA sequence: TGTGCCACCAGGGCGGGGTCTGGGGGGGCCAACGTCCTGACTTTC. Protein sequence: CATRAGSGGANVLTF. The whole variable domain, remainder taken from reference TRBV15 and TRBJ2-6, is DAMVIQNPRYQVTQFGKPVTLSCSQTLNHNVMYWYQQKSSQAPKLLFHYYDKDFNNEADTPDNFQSRRPNTSFCFLDIRSPGLGDTAMYLCATRAGSGGANVLTFGAGSRLTVL.

This rearrangement joins TRBV6-5 to TRBJ2-3; no reliable D call. Between the trimmed V and J ends, which lost 6 bases and 1 base, there was a span of 8 bases. Looked up from germline, CDR1 is MNHEY and CDR2 is SVGAGI. The CDR3 covers 13 residues. The CDR3 DNA reads as TGTGCCAGCAGGGAAGCAGGCACAGATACGCAGTATTTT. Translating gives CASREAGTDTQYF.

The chain links TRBV7-6 to TRBJ1-6, with D possibly TRBD1 on 5 matching bases. The CDR3 has 14 amino acids. The V and J ends lost 5 bases and 6 bases respectively, with 11 bases between them. Looked up from germline, CDR1 is SGHVS and CDR2 is FNYEAQ. In DNA, the CDR3 is TGTGCCAGCAGCCTCCCCGGGGCTAATTCACCCCTCCACTTT. This codes for CASSLPGANSPLHF.

This clone was counted between two and nine times. The rearrangement joins TRBV2 to TRBJ2-1, with D possibly matching TRBD2 (6 bases). CDR1 SNHLY and CDR2 FYNNEI come from the germline V gene. V was shortened by 3 bases and J by 4 bases, with 10 bases between the two germline ends. This CDR3 has 14 amino acids. The CDR3 spells CASSERGGYNEQFF. In nucleotides, the CDR3 is TGTGCCAGCAGTGAGCGGGGAGGATACAATGAGCAGTTCTTC.

This clone was seen a few times. The chain employs TRBV30 and TRBJ1-2; D may be TRBD1 (5 bases). The CDR3 runs 14 residues. The ends were cut back, 0 bases at V and 6 bases at J, with 14 bases in the middle. Germline V gene lookup returns CDR1 GTSNPN and CDR2 SVGIG (reference sequence). CDR3 sequence reads: CAWSVWNRGDGYTF. In DNA form, the CDR3 reads TGTGCCTGGAGTGTTTGGAATAGAGGGGATGGCTACACCTTC.

In this sample, this clone turned up a few times. This chain uses TRBV6-5 with TRBJ1-6; the D gene is possibly TRBD1 (5 bases). V was trimmed by 0 bases and J by 14 bases, leaving 11 bases between them. The length of the CDR3 is 13 residues. CDR1 MNHEY and CDR2 SVGAGI come from the germline V gene. CDR3 residues: CASSYSRQLSLHF. CDR3 sequence (DNA): TGTGCCAGCAGTTACTCGAGACAGCTATCCCTCCACTTT.

The rearrangement links TRBV14 to TRBJ1-1, with D perhaps TRBD1 (6 bases). The CDR3 is 14 residues long. The V gene's germline CDR1 is SGHDN and CDR2 FVKESK. V lost 4 bases and J lost 0, with 9 bases in between. The CDR3 DNA sequence: TGTGCCAGCAGCCGAGGACAGATGAACACTGAAGCTTTCTTT. Its protein is CASSRGQMNTEAFF.

This clone was detected a few times. V usage is TRBV7-9 and J usage is TRBJ2-3; D is perhaps TRBD2 (5 bases). Germline CDR1 SEHNR, CDR2 FQNEAQ (reference sequence). Trimming shortened V by 5 bases and J by 0 bases, and 9 bases separated the two germline ends. The CDR3 runs to 14 residues. This CDR3 is CASSRGASTDTQYF. DNA of the CDR3: TGTGCCAGCAGCCGGGGAGCCAGCACAGATACGCAGTATTTT. Together with reference TRBV7-9 and TRBJ2-3, the CDR3 gives the full variable domain: DTGVSQNPRHKITKRGQNVTFRCDPISEHNRLYWYRQTLGQGPEFLTYFQNEAQLEKSRLLSDRFSAERPKGSFSTLEIQRTEQGDSAMYLCASSRGASTDTQYFGPGTRLTVL.

The rearrangement joins TRBV5-1 to TRBJ2-5, with 8 bases that match TRBD1. Germline trimming cut 3 bases from V and 3 bases from J; bases unmatched to any gene: 4. In germline, CDR1 is SGHRS, CDR2 YFSETQ. The CDR3 runs 14 residues. CDR3 DNA sequence: TGCGCCAGCAGCTCCGGACAGGGCAAAGAGACCCAGTACTTC. Protein product: CASSSGQGKETQYF.

In the case of this clone: The same CDR3 can be traced to other DNA sequences in this sample. The CDR3 DNA reads TGCGCCAGCAGCCCGAGTAGTGGGTCCTACAATGAGCAGTTCTTC. It translates to CASSPSSGSYNEQFF. This chain joins TRBV5-1 and TRBJ2-1; unclear D gene. Germline V CDR1 and CDR2: SGHRS, YFSETQ. This CDR3 region has 15 residues. The V end was cut by 4 bases, the J end by 1 base, with 12 bases between.

About this clone itself: At one of its ends the junction is not consistent with the germline gene, which may arise from a read error. The gene calls are TRBV7-2 and TRBJ2-2; D ambiguous. CDR3 size: 16 residues. Germline V gene sequence: CDR1 SGHTA, CDR2 FQGNSA. In DNA, the CDR3 is TGTCCCAGCAGCCCAAGGGCACCCCGGATCACCGGGGAGCTGTTTTTT. This gives the protein CPSSPRAPRITGELFF.